This T cell receptor beta chain was recovered during a study of shared clonotypes between healthy human individuals. The germline V gene encodes CDR1 SGHTA and CDR2 FQGTGA. The CDR3 length is 13 residues. The V end lost 5 bases, the J end lost 4 bases, and 9 bases lay between the germline ends. Broader study findings: Limitation of the genetic and exposure-history diversity represented came from the few donors. It was only blood that was sampled, and tissue repertoires likely differ.

In the case of this clone: The antigen is not known.

Every one of the donors was a Caucasian adult that lived in Nashville, Tennessee. CD4+ cell separation produced CD45RA+ naive and CD45RA-negative memory subsets. Data came from immunoSEQ multiplex PCR; TCRdb stores just in-frame clones and leaves some out. The repertoire has around 700,000 clones, around 73% of them found once; the top ten carry around 1.8%. This clonotype was sampled from a woman aged 25 to 39 in good health. This sequence joins TRBV7-3 and TRBJ2-1; D gene unclear. The sample comprised memory CD4+ T cells sorted from blood. The subset denotes: CD45RA-negative fraction. The CDR3 DNA is TGTGCCAGCAGCGCTGGACCGTACAATGAGCAGTTCTTC. Residues: CASSAGPYNEQFF.